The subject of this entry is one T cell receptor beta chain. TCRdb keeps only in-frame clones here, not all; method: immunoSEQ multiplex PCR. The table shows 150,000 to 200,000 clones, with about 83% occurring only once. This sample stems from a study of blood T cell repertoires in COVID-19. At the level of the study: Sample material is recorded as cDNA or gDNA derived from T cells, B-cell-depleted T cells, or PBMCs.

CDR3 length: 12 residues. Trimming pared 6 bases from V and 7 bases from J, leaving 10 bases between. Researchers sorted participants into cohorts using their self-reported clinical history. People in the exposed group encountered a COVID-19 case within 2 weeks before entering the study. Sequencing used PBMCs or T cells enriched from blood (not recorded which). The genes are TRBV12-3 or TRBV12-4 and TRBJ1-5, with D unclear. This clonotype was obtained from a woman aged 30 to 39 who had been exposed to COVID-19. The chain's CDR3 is CASSHGGQPQHF. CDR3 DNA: TGTGCCAGCAGCCACGGAGGACAGCCCCAGCATTTT.